One sample yielded the 32 T cell receptor beta chains listed below, sequenced in a study of T cell responses to AZD1222 COVID-19 vaccine. The table came from immunoSEQ multiplex PCR; TCRdb's copy has only in-frame clones and leaves some out. The table lists more than 90,000 clones, about 81% of them singletons, with 14% in the top ten. The sequenced sample was peripheral blood, obtained 28 days after the second AZD1222 dose. These receptors were obtained from an adult who received the AZD1222 COVID-19 vaccine.

The genes are TRBV12-3 or TRBV12-4 and TRBJ1-2; D possibly corresponds to TRBD1 (5 bases). V lost 2 bases to trimming and J lost 8 bases, with 12 bases between them. The CDR3 runs 13 residues. The CDR3 DNA is TGTGCCAGCAGTTTACAGGGCCCTGAAGGCTACACCTTC. Protein: CASSLQGPEGYTF.

V usage is TRBV30 and J usage is TRBJ1-2; unclear D gene. V was trimmed by 4 bases and J by 4 bases, leaving 22 bases between them. CDR3 length: 16 residues. The V gene's germline CDR1 is GTSNPN and CDR2 SVGIG (reference sequence). This CDR3 is CAWNASPNGEGYGYTF. The CDR3 DNA reads TGTGCCTGGAATGCAAGCCCTAATGGGGAAGGCTATGGCTACACCTTC.

The chain joins TRBV7-9 to TRBJ2-1; a possible D gene is TRBD2 (5 bases). The CDR3 is 16 amino acids. Trimming took off 2 bases at V and 0 bases at J, with 11 bases between the two ends. Germline V gene lookup returns CDR1 SEHNR and CDR2 FQNEAQ (reference sequence). CDR3 amino acids: CASSLSLRGSYNEQFF. The CDR3 nucleotides are TGTGCCAGCAGCTTATCCTTACGGGGCTCCTACAATGAGCAGTTCTTC.

This clone was detected a few times. The J gene is TRBJ2-1, the V gene TRBV6-5, with 9 positions matching TRBD2. Germline V gene data show CDR1 as MNHEY and CDR2 as SVGAGI. J lost 2 bases, V lost 6 bases, and 2 bases had no gene match. The CDR3 is made up of 14 amino acids. The CDR3 protein is CASRLAGTYNEQFF. In DNA form, the CDR3 reads TGTGCCAGCAGACTAGCGGGTACCTACAATGAGCAGTTCTTC.

This chain uses TRBV4-3 with TRBJ1-4; D gene ambiguous. The CDR3 contains 15 residues. The V end lost 0 bases, the J end lost 6 bases, and 11 bases lay between the germline ends. Germline V gene sequence: CDR1 LGHNA, CDR2 YSLEER. CDR3 nucleotide sequence: TGCGCCAGCAGCCAAGATCCCAGGAGGGATGAAAAACTGTTTTTT. Translating it yields CASSQDPRRDEKLFF.

The table lists this clone with a count of one. The CDR3 DNA follows: TGCGCCAGCAGCTTGGCCGACACTGAAGCTTTCTTT. Amino acid sequence: CASSLADTEAFF. V and J are TRBV5-1 and TRBJ1-1; D uncertain. The CDR3 totals 12 residues. Trimming shortened V by 0 bases and J by 3 bases, and 3 bases separated the two germline ends. The germline V gene encodes CDR1 SGHRS and CDR2 YFSETQ.

This clone has only one observation. The gene calls are TRBV5-1 and TRBJ2-5, with a weak D call TRBD1 (5 bases). CDR1 SGHRS and CDR2 YFSETQ come from the germline V gene. The CDR3 consists of 14 residues. The germline V and J ends were trimmed by 0 bases and 5 bases, with 11 bases remaining between them. The CDR3 loop is CASSLEQVGETQYF. The CDR3 DNA is TGCGCCAGCAGCTTGGAACAGGTGGGGGAGACCCAGTACTTC.

This chain connects TRBV7-7 to TRBJ2-2; 9 nucleotides agree with TRBD2. J gave up 8 bases and V 8 bases, and 12 bases lay outside the gene matches. The CDR3 totals 15 residues. Germline V gene lookup returns CDR1 SSHAT and CDR2 FNYEAQ (reference sequence). The CDR3 DNA sequence: TGTGCCAGCGCCCCGGGGCGGGAGGGCCAGGGGGAGCTGTTTTTT. Translating it yields CASAPGREGQGELFF.

V gene TRBV30 combines with J gene TRBJ1-1; 7 bases line up with TRBD1. Trimming cost V 5 bases and J 1 base; bases outside gene matches: 1. Germline values: CDR1 GTSNPN, CDR2 SVGIG (reference sequence). The length of the CDR3 is 12 residues. CDR3 amino acids: CAWDRANTEAFF. CDR3 nucleotides: TGTGCCTGGGACAGGGCGAACACTGAAGCTTTCTTT.

This sequence joins TRBV6-5 and TRBJ2-7; tentative D call: TRBD1 (5 bases). V lost 5 bases and J 2 bases, leaving 10 bases between the germline ends. Germline V CDR1 and CDR2: MNHEY, SVGAGI. The CDR3 length is 13 residues. The CDR3 loop is CASSPGLTYEQYF. DNA of the CDR3: TGTGCCAGCAGTCCAGGGTTAACCTACGAGCAGTACTTC.

The V gene is TRBV7-2, the J gene TRBJ1-1; no reliable D call. Per germline, CDR1 SGHTA and CDR2 FQGNSA. V shed 3 bases and J shed 1 base, with 6 bases lying between them. There are 13 residues in the CDR3. The CDR3 DNA sequence: TGTGCCAGCAGCTTGAGAGGGAACACTGAAGCTTTCTTT. Translating gives CASSLRGNTEAFF.

The chain carries TRBV6-5 and TRBJ1-4, with TRBD1 matching 8 bases. Germline lookup yields CDR1 MNHEY and CDR2 SVGAGI. This CDR3 contains 14 residues. Trimming at V came to 7 bases and at J to 8 bases, leaving 9 bases not matched to a gene. The CDR3 protein is CASTDGQGAEKLFF. The CDR3 coding sequence is TGTGCCAGCACCGACGGACAGGGCGCCGAAAAACTGTTTTTT.

J is TRBJ2-7 and V is TRBV27, with TRBD2 matching over 11 bases. Trimming at V came to 4 bases and at J to 5 bases, leaving 4 bases not matched to a gene. The CDR3 is 14 residues long. Germline CDR1 and CDR2: MNHEY and SMNVEV (reference sequence). The CDR3 sequence: CASSSTSGRNEQYF. CDR3 DNA sequence: TGTGCCAGCAGTTCCACTAGCGGGAGAAACGAGCAGTACTTC.

The rearrangement uses TRBV30 and TRBJ2-6, with D tentatively TRBD1 or TRBD2 (6 bases each). V was shortened by 0 bases and J by 0 bases, with 12 bases between the two germline ends. The CDR3 contains 17 residues. Per the germline V gene, CDR1 is GTSNPN and CDR2 is SVGIG (reference sequence). CDR3 coding DNA: TGTGCCTGGAGTGTCGGCAGGGGAGGCTCTGGGGCCAACGTCCTGACTTTC. It specifies CAWSVGRGGSGANVLTF.

J is TRBJ1-5 and V is TRBV6-1; D is unresolved. Germline-derived CDR1 and CDR2 are MNHNS and SASEGT. The CDR3 has 13 amino acids. V was cut by 1 base and J by 0 bases, with 1 base left in between. CDR3 in amino acids: CASSEVSNQPQHF. The CDR3 nucleotides are TGTGCCAGCAGTGAAGTTAGCAATCAGCCCCAGCATTTT.

V and J are TRBV27 and TRBJ1-3; D remains ambiguous. The length of the CDR3 is 15 residues. Germline lookup yields CDR1 MNHEY and CDR2 SMNVEV (reference sequence). V lost 3 bases and J lost 0, with 9 bases in between. The CDR3 loop is CASSLSSRSGNTIYF. DNA of the CDR3: TGTGCCAGCAGTTTGTCCTCCCGCTCTGGAAACACCATATATTTT.

J is TRBJ1-4 and V is TRBV2; D ambiguous. The CDR3 totals 11 residues. With 4 bases removed from V and 8 bases from J, the gap between germline ends came to 5 bases. Germline loops: CDR1 SNHLY, CDR2 FYNNEI. The CDR3: CASSGYEKLFF. In nucleotides, the CDR3 is TGTGCCAGCAGTGGTTACGAAAAACTGTTTTTT.

The gene calls are TRBV9 and TRBJ1-5, with D unclear. CDR3 size: 15 residues. Germline lookup yields CDR1 SGDLS and CDR2 YYNGEE. Between the trimmed V and J ends, which lost 2 bases and 4 bases, there was a span of 13 bases. DNA of the CDR3: TGTGCCAGCAGCGTGGGTGGAACAAAGAATCAGCCCCAGCATTTT. This encodes CASSVGGTKNQPQHF.

This chain uses TRBV6-2 or TRBV6-3 with TRBJ2-3; D unclear. With 0 bases removed from V and 5 bases from J, the gap between germline ends came to 6 bases. This CDR3 comprises 13 residues. Germline V CDR1 and CDR2: MNHEY, SVGEGT. CDR3 coding DNA: TGTGCCAGCAGTTACTCGGGCGTAGATACGCAGTATTTT. It yields the protein CASSYSGVDTQYF.

The chain uses TRBV7-2 and TRBJ2-7, with 8 bases identical to TRBD1. Unmatched junction bases numbered 5, after V lost 3 bases and J lost 4 bases. This CDR3 contains 14 residues. Germline lookup yields CDR1 SGHTA and CDR2 FQGNSA. The CDR3 spells CASSLDRVLYEQYF. The CDR3 nucleotides read TGTGCCAGCAGCTTGGACAGGGTATTATACGAGCAGTACTTC.

The chain recombines TRBV9 with TRBJ2-1; D not certain. V was clipped by 0 bases and J by 1 base, with 8 bases between them. This CDR3 has 15 amino acids. CDR1 is SGDLS and CDR2 is YYNGEE in the germline V gene. Here the CDR3 reads CASSVDAISYNEQFF. Written as DNA, the CDR3 is TGTGCCAGCAGCGTAGACGCGATTTCCTACAATGAGCAGTTCTTC.

This clone is labeled medium-sized. Other DNA sequences in the sample encode the same CDR3. The genes are TRBV7-9 and TRBJ1-1; D might be TRBD1 (5 bases). The germline V gene has CDR1 SEHNR and CDR2 FQNEAQ (reference sequence). V lost 5 bases, J lost 3 bases, and 10 bases lay in between. The CDR3 runs to 13 residues. CDR3 loop: CASSPPGDTEAFF. CDR3 nucleotide sequence: TGTGCCAGCAGCCCCCCGGGGGACACTGAAGCTTTCTTT.

The chain couples TRBV5-1 to TRBJ2-7; D is perhaps TRBD1 (6 bases). Germline V gives CDR1 SGHRS, CDR2 YFSETQ. The CDR3 length is 12 residues. The V and J ends lost 4 bases and 6 bases respectively, with 11 bases between them. CDR3 in DNA: TGCGCCAGCAGCGAACAGGGTGGCGAGCAGTACTTC. Residues: CASSEQGGEQYF.

The V and J genes are TRBV3-1 (or the pseudogene TRBV3-2) and TRBJ2-1, with 7 bases aligning to TRBD1. Germline trimming cut 3 bases from V and 0 bases from J; bases unmatched to any gene: 2. Germline assignment: CDR1 LGHDT and CDR2 YNNKEL (reference sequence). The CDR3 spans 15 residues. CDR3 residues: CASSHGTASYNEQFF. The CDR3 DNA reads as TGTGCCAGCAGCCATGGGACAGCCTCCTACAATGAGCAGTTCTTC.

V and J are TRBV6-5 and TRBJ1-5; D gene ambiguous. This CDR3 spans 13 amino acids. The V gene lost 6 bases and the J gene lost 3 bases, with 9 bases spanning the gap. Germline CDR1 MNHEY, CDR2 SVGAGI. In DNA form, the CDR3 reads TGTGCCAGCAGGGACGGCAACAATCAGCCCCAGCATTTT. It specifies CASRDGNNQPQHF.

This chain links TRBV19 with TRBJ1-2; maybe TRBD1 (6 bases). V was cut by 0 bases and J by 5 bases, with 10 bases left in between. Germline V CDR1 and CDR2: LNHDA, SQIVND (reference sequence). The CDR3 totals 14 residues. The CDR3 DNA sequence: TGTGCCAGTAGTATAGACCCCGGGACATATGGCTACACCTTC. Its protein is CASSIDPGTYGYTF.

In DNA, the CDR3 is TGCGCCAGCAGCCACGTGTCGGGACAGGGGAATCGGAAAACCGGGGAGCTGTTTTTT. This gives the protein CASSHVSGQGNRKTGELFF. V usage is TRBV4-1 and J usage is TRBJ2-2, with 10 bases fitting TRBD1. Trimming took 3 bases from V and 5 from J; bases not matched to a gene: 15. CDR3 length: 19 amino acids. Looked up from germline, CDR1 is MGHRA and CDR2 is YSYEKL.

In its sample, this clone was seen once. This sequence joins TRBV5-6 and TRBJ1-6; 7 nucleotides align to TRBD1. CDR3 length: 15 amino acids. V was clipped by 2 bases and J by 9 bases; unmatched bases: 8. CDR1 is SGHDT and CDR2 is YYEEEE in the germline V gene. CDR3 residues: CASSLRTGPSSPLHF. The CDR3 nucleotides are TGTGCCAGCAGCTTAAGGACAGGCCCAAGTTCACCCCTCCACTTT. The variable domain in full, with the rest retrieved from reference TRBV5-6 and TRBJ1-6, is DAGVTQSPTHLIKTRGQQVTLRCSPKSGHDTVSWYQQALGQGPQFIFQYYEEEERQRGNFPDRFSGHQFPNYSSELNVNALLLGDSALYLCASSLRTGPSSPLHFGNGTRLTVT.

This sequence joins TRBV18 and TRBJ2-3; D is unclear. Germline assignment: CDR1 KGHSH and CDR2 LQKENI. The CDR3 totals 16 residues. Between the trimmed V and J ends, which lost 5 bases and 0 bases, there was a span of 15 bases. CDR3 coding DNA: TGTGCCAGCTCAGATGGCGGAGCCGGTAGCACAGATACGCAGTATTTT. It specifies CASSDGGAGSTDTQYF.

CDR3 region: CASSESRDTQYF. The CDR3 nucleotides read TGTGCCAGTAGTGAAAGTAGAGATACGCAGTATTTT. V usage is TRBV19 and J usage is TRBJ2-3; no reliable D call. The CDR3 length is 12 residues. V shed 5 bases and J shed 5 bases, with 8 bases lying between them. Germline V gene lookup returns CDR1 LNHDA and CDR2 SQIVND (reference sequence). Combining the CDR3 with reference TRBV19 and TRBJ2-3 gives the whole variable domain DGGITQSPKYLFRKEGQNVTLSCEQNLNHDAMYWYRQDPGQGLRLIYYSQIVNDFQKGDIAEGYSVSREKKESFPLTVTSAQKNPTAFYLCASSESRDTQYFGPGTRLTVL.

This chain uses TRBV2 with TRBJ2-5; D not resolved. Germline V lookup: CDR1 SNHLY, CDR2 FYNNEI. V lost 6 bases and J lost 5, with 10 bases in between. The CDR3 has 12 residues. CDR3 sequence reads: CASRVVAETQYF. The CDR3 nucleotides are TGTGCCAGCAGGGTCGTGGCGGAGACCCAGTACTTC.

This clone was counted between two and nine times. This sequence joins TRBV4-2 and TRBJ2-3; D perhaps matches TRBD2 (6 bases). The CDR3 contains 16 residues. Germline-derived CDR1 and CDR2 are LGHNA and YNFKEQ. V was shortened by 1 base and J by 6 bases, with 17 bases between the two germline ends. The CDR3 region is CASSQARGSGPDTQYF. The CDR3 DNA reads TGTGCCAGCAGCCAAGCGCGGGGCTCAGGGCCGGATACGCAGTATTTT.